This record covers a single T cell receptor (beta chain). Its antigen is unidentified. This record comes from a study of T cells after yellow fever vaccination. Study-level results: Weaker, the secondary response peaked sooner, at day 5 versus 15.

The V gene end was trimmed by 0 bases and the J gene end by 0 bases; junction bases not matched to a gene: 11. The CDR3 runs 19 residues. Germline CDR1 MNHEY, CDR2 SVGAGI. TCRdb reprocessed the 5' RACE reads with MiXCR, giving one entry per CDR3 protein. The profile shows 230,000 or so distinct CDR3 sequences, 6.5% to 7.5% of them singletons. Sequences were derived from CD4+ T cells sorted from PBMCs, sampled on the day of the yellow fever booster vaccination. The chain joins TRBV6-5 to TRBJ2-1; the match to TRBD2 covers 7 bases. The clonotype comes from a young man who received the YFV17D yellow fever vaccine. The CDR3 region has the DNA TGTGCCAGCAGTTACTCGTGGACTAGTGTTACCAGCTCCTACAATGAGCAGTTCTTC. Translation gives CASSYSWTSVTSSYNEQFF.